This T cell receptor beta chain was identified in a study of T cells in localized non-small cell lung cancer. Study-level findings and limits: Highest T cell clonality was seen in uninvolved adjacent lung, surpassing that measured in tumor. Elevated blood T cell density was associated with longer overall survival. Among the top 100 tumor clones, a median roughly 57 appeared in adjacent lung.

Germline loops: CDR1 SNHLY, CDR2 FYNNEI. V lost 0 bases, J lost 9 bases, and 15 bases lay in between. The CDR3 has 15 amino acids. Remarks on this clone: Its target is unknown.

Repertoires were generated with immunoSEQ multiplex PCR, while TCRdb's copy carries only in-frame clones and drops some. The data contain approximately 140,000 clones, around 89% of them singletons. This receptor was obtained from a female donor over 55 with stage I lung adenocarcinoma. The input for sequencing was peripheral blood, taken before any cancer treatment. The rearrangement links TRBV2 to TRBJ1-5; no definite D call. CDR3 DNA: TGTGCCAGCAGTGAAGCGCTTCTCTACCCGTCGCCCCAGCATTTT. It translates to CASSEALLYPSPQHF.